This record covers a single TCR beta chain. These data are taken from a study of OX40 agonist ivuxolimab in advanced cancers. In the study overall: An agonistic anti-OX40 (CD134) antibody, ivuxolimab, was used to treat the patients. Three patients, one with hepatocellular carcinoma and two with cutaneous melanoma, achieved partial responses.

Germline V gene sequence: CDR1 SQVTM, CDR2 ANQGSEA. J was trimmed by 2 bases and V by 2 bases; bases with no gene match: 6. The CDR3 covers 16 residues. The protocol was immunoSEQ multiplex PCR, while the TCRdb copy is restricted to in-frame clones and leaves out a portion. The sample contains 85,000 to 100,000 clones, approximately 85% of which appear only once. The chain joins TRBV29-1 to TRBJ2-1; 10 bases agree with TRBD1. The specimen was CD4+ or CD8+ T cells sorted from blood, collected in a trial of the OX40 agonist ivuxolimab. The clonotype was recovered from an adult with an advanced solid tumor such as melanoma, head and neck, liver or kidney cancer. CDR3 coding DNA: TGCAGCGTTGAAATGGGGACAGGGGACGCCTACAATGAGCAGTTCTTC. It yields the protein CSVEMGTGDAYNEQFF.